These T cell receptor beta chains were read from a single sample in a study of T cell changes during pregnancy in multiple sclerosis. Profiling relied on immunoSEQ multiplex PCR, and the TCRdb table lists in-frame clones only, not all of them. The sample has tens of thousands of clones; 75% to 90% are singletons. Source: peripheral blood, taken in the first trimester of pregnancy. These receptors were collected from a female donor in good health, enrolled as a control in a pregnancy study. CDR3s include the opening cysteine and the closing phenylalanine or tryptophan. The D gene is left open where the match is weak. Where a row states a size, it is once, few, many or the class of an expanded clone; other rows omit it.

D	V	size	J	length	DNA	CDR3
NA	TRBV18	NA	TRBJ1-4	14	TGTGCCAGCTCACCCCCCACTTCGAGAGAAAAACTGTTTTTT	CASSPPTSREKLFF
NA	TRBV30	few	TRBJ1-2	14	TGTGCCTGGGACTCCGGGACACCTAACTATGGCTACACCTTC	CAWDSGTPNYGYTF
TRBD1	TRBV6-4	NA	TRBJ2-2	16	TGTGCCAGCAGTGAAGGGCCCGGGACAGGAGGCGGGGAGCTGTTTTTT	CASSEGPGTGGGELFF
NA	TRBV6-6	NA	TRBJ1-4	13	TGTGCCAGCAGTTACAGGGGTAATGAAAAACTGTTTTTT	CASSYRGNEKLFF
NA	TRBV5-1	NA	TRBJ1-1	14	TGCGCCAGCAGCCTTCGGGAGGGGCTGACTGAAGCTTTCTTT	CASSLREGLTEAFF
NA	TRBV19	NA	TRBJ2-5	18	TGTGCCAGTAGTTCCCGGGGCGGGGGCTCGGGCTACCAAGAGACCCAGTACTTC	CASSSRGGGSGYQETQYF
NA	TRBV6-1	NA	TRBJ1-3	15	TGTGCCAGCAGTGAATGGGCCGGGAACCCAAACACCATATATTTT	CASSEWAGNPNTIYF
TRBD2	TRBV7-2	NA	TRBJ2-2	16	TGTGCGACTACCAAGGATCGGGAGGCAAACACCGGGGAGCTGTTTTTT	CATTKDREANTGELFF
NA	TRBV13	NA	TRBJ1-2	12	TGTGCCAGCAGCTTACAACGTCGGGGCTACACCTTC	CASSLQRRGYTF
TRBD1	TRBV7-9	NA	TRBJ2-7	14	TGTGCCAGCACCGTCGGACAGGGATCCTACGAGCAGTACTTC	CASTVGQGSYEQYF
NA	TRBV4-1	NA	TRBJ1-1	14	TGCGCCAGCAGCCAAGACGTAATCGGCACTGAAGCTTTCTTT	CASSQDVIGTEAFF
NA	TRBV18	NA	TRBJ1-6	17	TGTGCCAGCTCACCACCTGACCGGGACACGACTAATTCACCCCTCCACTTT	CASSPPDRDTTNSPLHF
NA	TRBV5-1	NA	TRBJ2-3	16	TGCGCCAGCGGATACACAGGGGAGGCGAACACAGATACGCAGTATTTT	CASGYTGEANTDTQYF